Below, 13 T cell receptor beta chains from the same sample are listed, as sequenced in a study of blood T cell repertoires in COVID-19. The method was immunoSEQ multiplex PCR; TCRdb's version includes in-frame clones alone and lacks a portion of them. The table has 120,000 or so clones, about four fifths seen once. The sequenced material came from peripheral blood. The receptor set was obtained from a man aged 25-45 years with COVID-19, enrolled during active disease.

This chain joins TRBV11-3 and TRBJ2-5; D gene uncertain. Germline V gives CDR1 SGHNT, CDR2 YENEEA. V lost 1 base and J 5 bases, leaving 8 bases between the germline ends. The CDR3 totals 13 residues. The CDR3 is CASSLGYRETQYF. Here the CDR3 DNA reads TGTGCCAGCAGCTTAGGGTATCGGGAGACCCAGTACTTC.

In this sample, this clone turned up a few times. The genes are TRBV7-2 and TRBJ1-2; D gene uncertain. The CDR3 length is 14 residues. Germline CDR1 is SGHTA and CDR2 is FQGNSA. V was cut by 0 bases and J by 2 bases, with 7 bases left in between. CDR3 in amino acids: CASSLATENYGYTF. DNA for the CDR3: TGTGCCAGCAGCTTAGCCACGGAGAACTATGGCTACACCTTC.

This clone was picked up one time. The chain couples TRBV10-3 to TRBJ1-5; no clear D. V lost 2 bases and J lost 4, with 12 bases in between. From germline, CDR1 is ENHRY and CDR2 SYGVKD. The CDR3 extends over 15 amino acids. For the CDR3, the DNA is TGTGCCATCAGTGAGGCAGGCCGTCCGAATCAGCCCCAGCATTTT. As protein: CAISEAGRPNQPQHF.

This clone turned up a few times. The chain links TRBV4-1 to TRBJ1-2, with D uncertain. This CDR3 comprises 14 residues. Germline CDR1 MGHRA, CDR2 YSYEKL. V shed 1 base and J shed 0 bases, with 6 bases lying between them. CDR3 coding DNA: TGCGCCAGCAGCCAAGGGGCATCTAACTATGGCTACACCTTC. Translating gives CASSQGASNYGYTF.

The chain recombines TRBV28 with TRBJ1-2; D may be TRBD1 (6 bases). Deletions cut 8 bases from V and 3 bases from J, with 22 bases between. This CDR3 has 16 amino acids. The germline gives CDR1 MDHEN, CDR2 SYDVKM. CDR3 sequence reads: CASAKTGPLFHYGYTF. DNA of the CDR3: TGTGCCAGCGCAAAGACAGGCCCCTTGTTCCACTATGGCTACACCTTC.

The J gene is TRBJ2-1, the V gene TRBV5-1; D ambiguous. The CDR3 extends over 11 amino acids. The germline V and J ends were trimmed by 1 base and 9 bases, with 5 bases remaining between them. Germline V CDR1 and CDR2: SGHRS, YFSETQ. The CDR3 region has the DNA TGCGCCAGCAGCTTGTCGGTTGAGCAGTTCTTC. It yields the protein CASSLSVEQFF.

This clone was seen a single time. The V gene is TRBV4-2, the J gene TRBJ1-5, with 11 bases identical to TRBD1. This CDR3 is 17 amino acids long. V gave up 1 base and J gave up 5 bases; unmatched junction bases: 7. Germline assignment: CDR1 LGHNA and CDR2 YNFKEQ. The CDR3 protein is CASSQALGQGADQPQHF. In DNA, the CDR3 is TGTGCCAGCAGCCAAGCCTTAGGACAGGGGGCAGATCAGCCCCAGCATTTT.

A few counts support this clone. The chain couples TRBV12-5 to TRBJ2-5; 9 bases map to TRBD2. Looked up from germline, CDR1 is LGHNT and CDR2 is FRNRAP. The CDR3 is 18 amino acids. With 5 bases clipped from V and 2 bases from J, the junction kept 15 bases outside the gene matches. The DNA of the CDR3 is TGTGCTAGTGGTCCCGAGTTTGGCCAGCGGGGGGTTCAAGAGACCCAGTACTTC. It encodes CASGPEFGQRGVQETQYF.

The chain recombines TRBV11-3 with TRBJ1-3; a weak D match, TRBD1 (5 bases). V shed 5 bases and J shed 2 bases, with 16 bases lying between them. The CDR3 has 16 residues. CDR1 is SGHNT and CDR2 is YENEEA in the germline V gene. In DNA form, the CDR3 reads TGTGCCAGCAGCGGTGGTTCGGGACTCACTGGAAACACCATATATTTT. This codes for CASSGGSGLTGNTIYF.

The chain couples TRBV7-7 to TRBJ1-4, with TRBD1 identical over 9 bases. V was clipped by 5 bases and J by 8 bases; unmatched bases: 9. Germline assignment: CDR1 SSHAT and CDR2 FNYEAQ (reference sequence). The CDR3 extends over 15 amino acids. The CDR3 coding sequence is TGTGCCAGCAGCCTTGGGACAGGGCGGGAGGAAAAACTGTTTTTT. Protein product: CASSLGTGREEKLFF.

A single count supports this clone. Written as DNA, the CDR3 is TGTGCCAGCAATAGACCGGGACAGGGACTAGGGGAGCAGTACTTC. Protein sequence: CASNRPGQGLGEQYF. The gene calls are TRBV6-5 and TRBJ2-7, with D maybe TRBD1 (9 bases). The V gene lost 7 bases and the J gene lost 7 bases, with 23 bases spanning the gap. CDR1 is MNHEY and CDR2 is SVGAGI in the germline V gene. The CDR3 has 15 residues.

The V gene is TRBV30, the J gene TRBJ1-2; a weak D match, TRBD1 (5 bases). CDR1 GTSNPN and CDR2 SVGIG come from the germline V gene (reference sequence). V gave up 5 bases and J gave up 1 base, with 14 bases separating them. This CDR3 has 14 residues. This CDR3 reads CAWETFQGNYGYTF. The CDR3 DNA is TGTGCCTGGGAAACATTTCAGGGTAACTATGGCTACACCTTC.

The chain couples TRBV2 to TRBJ2-7, with D perhaps TRBD1 (6 bases). CDR1 and CDR2 from the germline V gene are SNHLY and FYNNEI. Trimming took off 6 bases at V and 2 bases at J, with 14 bases between the two ends. The length of the CDR3 is 14 residues. The CDR3 DNA reads as TGTGCCAGCAGGGCACAAGGGGGTACCTACGAGCAGTACTTC. It encodes CASRAQGGTYEQYF.